This T cell receptor (beta chain) is from a study of radiation and T cells in renal cell carcinoma. Overall study findings and caveats: Top tumor clonotypes rose in blood 2 weeks post-radiation, then contracted.

The data were produced by immunoSEQ multiplex PCR, yet TCRdb's version contains in-frame clones alone and is incomplete. The repertoire has 75,000 to 90,000 clones, 80% to 90% of them found once; the top ten carry nearly 6%. Indicated time point: blood 4 weeks post-SBRT, at nephrectomy. Treatment given: 15 Gy SBRT to primary tumor, nephrectomy 4 weeks later. Nephrectomy followed 15 Gy stereotactic body radiation by 4 weeks. Blood was sampled at baseline, 2 weeks and 4 weeks after SBRT. The tumor was a clear cell renal cell carcinoma. A word on this clone: Its target is unknown.

This clonotype was sampled from a woman in her 70s with renal cell carcinoma. Sequences were derived from blood, sampled from a patient whose treatment included radiotherapy and nephrectomy.

Here the CDR3 reads CATEARDNSYGYTF. In nucleotides, the CDR3 is TGTGCCACCGAAGCACGGGACAACTCATATGGCTACACCTTC. The chain carries TRBV2 and TRBJ1-2, with D perhaps matching TRBD1 (6 bases). This CDR3 has 14 amino acids. The V end lost 10 bases, the J end lost 5 bases, and 20 bases lay between the germline ends. Germline CDR1 SNHLY, CDR2 FYNNEI.